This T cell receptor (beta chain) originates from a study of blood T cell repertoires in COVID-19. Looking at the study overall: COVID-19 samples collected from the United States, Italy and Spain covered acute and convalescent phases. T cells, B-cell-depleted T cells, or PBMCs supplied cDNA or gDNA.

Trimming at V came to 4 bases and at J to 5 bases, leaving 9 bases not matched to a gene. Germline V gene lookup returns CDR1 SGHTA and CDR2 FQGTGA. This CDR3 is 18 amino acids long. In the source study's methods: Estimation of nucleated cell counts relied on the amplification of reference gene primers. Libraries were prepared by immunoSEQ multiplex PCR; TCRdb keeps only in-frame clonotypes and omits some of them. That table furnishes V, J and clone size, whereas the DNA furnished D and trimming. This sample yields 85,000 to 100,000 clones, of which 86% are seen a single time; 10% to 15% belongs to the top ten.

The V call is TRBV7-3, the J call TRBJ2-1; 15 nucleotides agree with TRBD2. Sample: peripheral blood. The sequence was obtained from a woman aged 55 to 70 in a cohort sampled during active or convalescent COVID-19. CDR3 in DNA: TGTGCCAGCAGCTCGCTGGGACTAGCGGGAGGACGACACAATGAGCAGTTCTTC. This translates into CASSSLGLAGGRHNEQFF.